The clone carrying this T cell receptor (beta chain) was observed once. This sample was taken from a study of blood T cell repertoires in COVID-19. The CDR3 has 18 residues. Germline V lookup: CDR1 SGHTA, CDR2 FQGNSA. Unmatched junction bases numbered 9, after V lost 1 base and J lost 0 bases. Clones were sequenced by immunoSEQ multiplex PCR, and TCRdb holds only the in-frame ones, with some missing. The table lists over 150,000 clones, over 80% of them singletons, with 6.5% to 9% in the top ten. Specimen: peripheral blood. The rearrangement joins TRBV7-2 to TRBJ2-3; 8 bases line up with TRBD2. The TCR comes from a woman between 40 and 55 years old with COVID-19, enrolled during active disease. CDR3 nucleotides: TGTGCCAGCAGCTTAGTAAGGGGGGCTAGCGGGAGCACAGATACGCAGTATTTT. Encoded protein: CASSLVRGASGSTDTQYF.